This entry features one T cell receptor beta chain sequence. Its specificity is not known. Here immunoSEQ multiplex PCR was the method, and the copy in TCRdb shows in-frame clones only, minus some. The table includes 35,000 to 45,000 clones, about 90% detected once. No patient had autoimmune disease or received systemic immunosuppression. V shed 8 bases and J 5 bases; nucleotides not matched to a gene: 5. There are 13 residues in the CDR3. The germline gives CDR1 SNHLY, CDR2 FYNNEI. The data were obtained in a study of OX40 agonist ivuxolimab in advanced cancers. At the level of the study: Patients receiving dose escalation had hepatocellular carcinoma, melanoma, renal cell or head and neck cancer.

Study-wide results and limits: Relatively little clonal expansion, among the lowest observed, appeared in partial responders at 0.1-3.0 mg/kg.

The clonotype comes from an adult with an advanced solid tumor such as melanoma, head and neck, liver or kidney cancer. Sequencing used CD4+ or CD8+ T cells sorted from blood, obtained in a trial of the OX40 agonist ivuxolimab. V gene TRBV2 combines with J gene TRBJ1-5; 8 bases fit TRBD1. As DNA, the CDR3 is TGTGCCAGCCAGGGACAGGAGGATCAGCCCCAGCATTTT. This encodes CASQGQEDQPQHF. The full variable domain, its missing parts supplied by reference TRBV2 and TRBJ1-5, is EPEVTQTPSHQVTQMGQEVILRCVPISNHLYFYWYRQILGQKVEFLVSFYNNEISEKSEIFDDQFSVERPDGSNFTLKIRSTKLEDSAMYFCASQGQEDQPQHFGDGTRLSIL.